Listed below are T cell receptor beta chains from one sample, sequenced in a study of blood T cells in healthy people across ages. TCRdb redid the calling of the 5' RACE reads with MiXCR, one entry per CDR3 protein. The sample has 700,000 to 850,000 distinct CDR3 sequences, about 48% seen once. The sequenced sample was blood. The source of these receptors is a man at least 80 years old in good health. Both conserved end residues are part of each CDR3. The D gene is left open where the match is weak. The listing skips clone size in some rows; elsewhere it reads once, few, many or a size class.

v_call,j_call,clone_size,d_call,cdr3_nt,cdr3_aa
TRBV9,TRBJ1-1,few,TRBD1,TGTGCCAGCAGCGCCCAGGGGGAGACTGAAGCTTTCTTT,CASSAQGETEAFF
TRBV9,TRBJ2-2,-,-,TGTGCCAGCAGCGTAGTTGGACTCGACACCGGGGAGCTGTTTTTT,CASSVVGLDTGELFF
TRBV29-1,TRBJ2-1,few,TRBD2,TGCAGCGTCAGAGCCGCCGGGACTAATTACAATGAGCAGTTCTTC,CSVRAAGTNYNEQFF
TRBV29-1,TRBJ1-1,-,TRBD1,TGCAGCGTCCGACAGGGCGCACCTGAAGCTTTCTTT,CSVRQGAPEAFF
TRBV7-9,TRBJ2-5,few,-,TGTGCCAGTACTGGGGGCAGCCAAGAGACCCAGTACTTC,CASTGGSQETQYF
TRBV20-1,TRBJ1-1,few,TRBD1,TGCAGTGCTAGAGACGACAGGGGCCCTGAAGCTTTCTTT,CSARDDRGPEAFF
TRBV18,TRBJ1-5,-,TRBD1,TGTGCCAGCTCAAGACAGGGTCTGGGTCAGCCCCAGCATTTT,CASSRQGLGQPQHF
TRBV6-4,TRBJ2-3,-,TRBD2,TGTGCCAGCAGTCGGACTAGCGGGAATCCAGATACGCAGTATTTT,CASSRTSGNPDTQYF
TRBV7-9,TRBJ2-3,-,-,TGTGCCAGCAGCTTACCCCCTGGAGAGCACAGATACGCGTATTTT,CASSLPPGEHRYAYF
TRBV11-1,TRBJ2-5,-,-,TGTGCCAGCAGCACACGAGGGGGGCAAGAGACCCAGTACTTC,CASSTRGGQETQYF
TRBV29-1,TRBJ2-4,few,-,TGCAGCGTTGAGGTGTGGGGGGACAAAAACATTCAGTACTTC,CSVEVWGDKNIQYF
TRBV7-2,TRBJ2-3,-,TRBD2,TGTGCCAGCAGCTTAAGACTAGCGGGCTTCACAGATACGCAGTATTTT,CASSLRLAGFTDTQYF
TRBV7-2,TRBJ1-4,-,-,TGTGCCAGCAGTCCCTACAGATCAACTAATGAAAAACTGTTTTTT,CASSPYRSTNEKLFF
TRBV5-6,TRBJ1-5,-,-,TGTGCCAGCAGCGCAGGAGGACGCAATCAGCCCCAGCATTTT,CASSAGGRNQPQHF
TRBV7-9,TRBJ2-1,few,TRBD2,TGTGCCAGCAGCCGGCAGCGGGATTCCTACAATGAGCAGTTCTTC,CASSRQRDSYNEQFF
TRBV20-1,TRBJ2-6,-,-,TGCAGTGCTAGACCTTTATCGGGGGCCAACGTCCTGACTTTC,CSARPLSGANVLTF
TRBV20-1,TRBJ2-1,-,-,TGCAGTGCCCCTGAGGGACTCCGAAGCAATGAGCAGTTCTTC,CSAPEGLRSNEQFF
TRBV28,TRBJ2-1,-,-,TGTGCCAGCAGTTTATACGGGACTTTTATGGGTGAGCAGTTCTTC,CASSLYGTFMGEQFF
TRBV5-1,TRBJ2-1,few,-,TGCGCCAGCAGCTTGTTTCGGGACACAGTCCACAATGAGCAGTTCTTC,CASSLFRDTVHNEQFF